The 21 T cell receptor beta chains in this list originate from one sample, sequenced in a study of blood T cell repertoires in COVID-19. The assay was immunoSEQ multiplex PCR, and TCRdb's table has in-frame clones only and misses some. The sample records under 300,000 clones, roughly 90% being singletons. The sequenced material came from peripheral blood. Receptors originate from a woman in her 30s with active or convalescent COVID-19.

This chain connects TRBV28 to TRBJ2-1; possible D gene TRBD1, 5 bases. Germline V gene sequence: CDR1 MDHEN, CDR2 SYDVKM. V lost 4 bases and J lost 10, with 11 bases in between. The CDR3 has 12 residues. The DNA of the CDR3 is TGTGCCAGCAGTTCGCCTAACAGGGAGCAGTTCTTC. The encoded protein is CASSSPNREQFF.

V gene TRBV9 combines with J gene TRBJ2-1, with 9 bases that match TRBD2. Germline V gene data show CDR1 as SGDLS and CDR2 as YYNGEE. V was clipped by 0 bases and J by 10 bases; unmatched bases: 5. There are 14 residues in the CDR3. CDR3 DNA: TGTGCCAGCAGCGTAGGAACACTAGCGGGCGAGCAGTTCTTC. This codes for CASSVGTLAGEQFF.

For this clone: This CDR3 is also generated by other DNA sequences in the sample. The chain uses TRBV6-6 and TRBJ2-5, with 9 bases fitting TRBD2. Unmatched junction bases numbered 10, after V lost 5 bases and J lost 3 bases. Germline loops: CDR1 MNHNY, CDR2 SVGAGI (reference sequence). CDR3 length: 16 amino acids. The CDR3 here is CASSGGLAGGKETQYF. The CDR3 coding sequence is TGTGCCAGCAGTGGGGGGCTGGCGGGGGGGAAAGAGACCCAGTACTTC.

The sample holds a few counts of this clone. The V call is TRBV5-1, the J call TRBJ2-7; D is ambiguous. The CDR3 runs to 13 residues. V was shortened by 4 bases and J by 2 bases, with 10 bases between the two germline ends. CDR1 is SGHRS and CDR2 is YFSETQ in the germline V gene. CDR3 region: CASSTELTYEQYF. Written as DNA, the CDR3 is TGCGCCAGCAGCACGGAGCTAACCTACGAGCAGTACTTC.

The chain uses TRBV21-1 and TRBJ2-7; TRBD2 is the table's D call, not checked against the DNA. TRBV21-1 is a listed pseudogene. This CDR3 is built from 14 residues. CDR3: CARGCPNFCYEQYF. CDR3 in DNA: TGTGCCCGGGGATGTCCAAATTTCTGCTACGAGCAGTACTTC.

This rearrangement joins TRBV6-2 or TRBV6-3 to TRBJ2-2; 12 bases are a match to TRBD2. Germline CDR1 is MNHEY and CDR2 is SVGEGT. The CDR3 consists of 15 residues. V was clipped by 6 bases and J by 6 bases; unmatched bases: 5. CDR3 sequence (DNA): TGTGCCAGCAGCCGGGGACTAGCGGGTCCCGGGGAGCTGTTTTTT. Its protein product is CASSRGLAGPGELFF.

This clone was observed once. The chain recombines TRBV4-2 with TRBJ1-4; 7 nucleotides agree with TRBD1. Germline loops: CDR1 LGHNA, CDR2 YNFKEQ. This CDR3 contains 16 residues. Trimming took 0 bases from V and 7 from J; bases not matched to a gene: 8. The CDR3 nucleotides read TGTGCCAGCAGCCAAGATAGGCAGAGGGGGCTTGAAAAACTGTTTTTT. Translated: CASSQDRQRGLEKLFF.

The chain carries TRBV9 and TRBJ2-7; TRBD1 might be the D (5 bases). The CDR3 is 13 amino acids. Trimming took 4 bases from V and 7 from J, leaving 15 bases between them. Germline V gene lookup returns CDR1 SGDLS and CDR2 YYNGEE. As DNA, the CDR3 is TGTGCCAGCAGCCCAGGGCAAGGGTGGGAGCAGTACTTC. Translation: CASSPGQGWEQYF.

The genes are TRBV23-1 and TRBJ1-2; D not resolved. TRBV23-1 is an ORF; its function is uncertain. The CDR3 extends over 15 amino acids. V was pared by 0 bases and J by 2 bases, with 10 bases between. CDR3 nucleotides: TGCGCCAGCAGTCAATCCACCAGAATCAACTATGGCTACACCTTC. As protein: CASSQSTRINYGYTF.

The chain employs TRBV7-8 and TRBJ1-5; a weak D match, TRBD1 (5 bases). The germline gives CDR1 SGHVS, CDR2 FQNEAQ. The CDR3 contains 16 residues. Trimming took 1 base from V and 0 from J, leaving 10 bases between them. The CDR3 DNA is TGTGCCAGCAGCTTAGTAGGGGTTAATAGCAATCAGCCCCAGCATTTT. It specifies CASSLVGVNSNQPQHF.

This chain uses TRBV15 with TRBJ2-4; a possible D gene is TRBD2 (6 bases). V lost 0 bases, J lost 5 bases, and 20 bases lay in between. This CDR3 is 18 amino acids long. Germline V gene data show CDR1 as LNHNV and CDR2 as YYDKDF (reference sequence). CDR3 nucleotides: TGTGCCACCAGCAGAGAATACGGCCGGAGGGTGGTCCAAAACATTCAGTACTTC. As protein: CATSREYGRRVVQNIQYF.

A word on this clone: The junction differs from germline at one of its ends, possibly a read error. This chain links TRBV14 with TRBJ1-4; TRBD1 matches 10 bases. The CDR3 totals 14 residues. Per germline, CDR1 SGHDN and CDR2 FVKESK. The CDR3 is CASSYRTGGPSVLF. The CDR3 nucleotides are TGTGCCAGCAGCTATCGGACAGGGGGTCCCTCGGTCCTCTTT.

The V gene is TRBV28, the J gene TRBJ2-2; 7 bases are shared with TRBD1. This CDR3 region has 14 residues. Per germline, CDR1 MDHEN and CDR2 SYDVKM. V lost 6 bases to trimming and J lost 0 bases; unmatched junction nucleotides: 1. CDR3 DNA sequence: TGTGCCAGCAGGCAGGGGGCGAACACCGGGGAGCTGTTTTTT. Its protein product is CASRQGANTGELFF.

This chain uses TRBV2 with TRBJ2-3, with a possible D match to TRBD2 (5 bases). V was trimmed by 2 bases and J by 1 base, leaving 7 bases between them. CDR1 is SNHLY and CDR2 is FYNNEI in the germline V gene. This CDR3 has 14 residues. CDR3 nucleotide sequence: TGTGCCAGCAGTGAATCTAGCCGCACAGATACGCAGTATTTT. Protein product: CASSESSRTDTQYF.

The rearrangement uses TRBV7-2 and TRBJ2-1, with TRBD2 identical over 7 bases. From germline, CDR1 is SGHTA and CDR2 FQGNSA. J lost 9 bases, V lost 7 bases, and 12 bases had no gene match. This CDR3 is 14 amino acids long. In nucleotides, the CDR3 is TGTGCCAGCACTCCGCGGGCGGGGGAGGGTGAGCAGTTCTTC. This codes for CASTPRAGEGEQFF.

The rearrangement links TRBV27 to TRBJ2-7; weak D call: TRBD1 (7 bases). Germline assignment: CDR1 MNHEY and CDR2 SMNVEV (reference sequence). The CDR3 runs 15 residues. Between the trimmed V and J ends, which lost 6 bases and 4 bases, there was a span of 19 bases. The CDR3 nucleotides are TGTGCCAGCAGCTTAAGGGGGCGGGGCCCTTACGAGCAGTACTTC. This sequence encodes CASSLRGRGPYEQYF.

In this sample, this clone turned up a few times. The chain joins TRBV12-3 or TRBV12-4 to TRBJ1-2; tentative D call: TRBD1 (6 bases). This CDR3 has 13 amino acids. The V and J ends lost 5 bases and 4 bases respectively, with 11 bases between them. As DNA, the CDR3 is TGTGCCAGCAGTACAGGGTTCCGCTATGGCTACACCTTC. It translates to CASSTGFRYGYTF.

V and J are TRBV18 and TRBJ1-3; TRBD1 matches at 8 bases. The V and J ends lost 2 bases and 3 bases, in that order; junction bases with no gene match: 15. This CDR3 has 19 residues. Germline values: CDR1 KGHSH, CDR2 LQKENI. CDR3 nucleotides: TGTGCCAGCTCACCAGGGGTCGCAGGGGGCTTCGACTATGGAAACACCATATATTTT. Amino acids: CASSPGVAGGFDYGNTIYF.

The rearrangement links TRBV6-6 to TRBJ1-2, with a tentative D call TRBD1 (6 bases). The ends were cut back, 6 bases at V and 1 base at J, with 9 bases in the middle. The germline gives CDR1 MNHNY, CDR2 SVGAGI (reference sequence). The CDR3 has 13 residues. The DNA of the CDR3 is TGTGCCAGCAGACCACAGGGTAACTATGGCTACACCTTC. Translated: CASRPQGNYGYTF.

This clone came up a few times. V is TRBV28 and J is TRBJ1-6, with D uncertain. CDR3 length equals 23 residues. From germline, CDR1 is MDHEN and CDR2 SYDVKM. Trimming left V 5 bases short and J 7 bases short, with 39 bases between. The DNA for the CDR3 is TGTGCCAGCAGTCGGTTGACGCGCGGTGTAGCGATCCGGTTAAAGCACCTCAATTCACCCCTCCACTTT. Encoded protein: CASSRLTRGVAIRLKHLNSPLHF.

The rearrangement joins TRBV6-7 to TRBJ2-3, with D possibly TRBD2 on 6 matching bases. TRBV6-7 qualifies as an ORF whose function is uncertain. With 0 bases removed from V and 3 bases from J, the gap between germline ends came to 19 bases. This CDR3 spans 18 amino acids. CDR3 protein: CASSYSPRIAELTDTQYF. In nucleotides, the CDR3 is TGTGCCAGCAGTTACTCTCCGAGGATAGCGGAATTGACAGATACGCAGTATTTT.